This T cell receptor beta chain is from a study of T cell changes during pregnancy in multiple sclerosis. The repertoire was sequenced with immunoSEQ multiplex PCR; TCRdb's copy has only in-frame clones and lacks some. The table records about 59,000 clones, roughly 94% of them present only once. The germline V gene has CDR1 MNHEY and CDR2 SMNVEV (reference sequence). The CDR3 is made up of 13 amino acids. The V end was cut by 6 bases, the J end by 0 bases, with 7 bases between. The chain employs TRBV27 and TRBJ2-3; D is unclear. This TCR came from a female donor with multiple sclerosis, enrolled in a pregnancy study. Source: CD8+ T cells from peripheral blood mononuclear cells, taken after pregnancy. The CDR3 region is CASRSSSTDTQYF. The CDR3 DNA reads TGTGCCAGCAGGAGCTCTAGCACAGATACGCAGTATTTT.